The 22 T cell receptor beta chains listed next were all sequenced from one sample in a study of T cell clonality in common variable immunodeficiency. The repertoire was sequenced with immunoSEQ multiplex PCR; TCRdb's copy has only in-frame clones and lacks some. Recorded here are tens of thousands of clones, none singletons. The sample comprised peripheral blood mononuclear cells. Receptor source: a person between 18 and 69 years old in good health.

The CDR3 protein is CASSYRVLAATEAFF. CDR3 DNA, as far as it was read: TGTGCCAGCAGTTACCGAGTCCTCGCGGCCACTGAA. V is TRBV11-2 and J is TRBJ1-1; no clear D gene. Read data end 3 residues before the CDR3 end; the end is taken from the germline J gene. Germline V gene sequence: CDR1 SGHAT, CDR2 FQNNGV. There are 15 residues in the CDR3. V was pared by 6 bases and J by 4 bases, with 18 bases between.

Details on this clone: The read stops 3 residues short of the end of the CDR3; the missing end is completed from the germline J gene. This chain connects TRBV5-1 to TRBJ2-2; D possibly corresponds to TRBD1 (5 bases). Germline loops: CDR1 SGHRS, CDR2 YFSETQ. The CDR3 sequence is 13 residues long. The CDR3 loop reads CASSLEGLSPLFF. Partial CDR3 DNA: TGCGCCAGCAGCTTGGAGGGGCTTTCACCG.

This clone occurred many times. The CDR3 spells CSAGRGGAYNEQFF. Incomplete CDR3 DNA: TGCAGTGCTGGGCGCGGGGGGGCCTACAATGAG. The chain links TRBV20-1 to TRBJ2-1, with 9 bases fitting TRBD2. The missing CDR3 end, 3 residues past where the read stops, is filled in from the germline J gene. Trimming cost V 5 bases and J 2 bases; bases outside gene matches: 4. CDR1 is DFQATT and CDR2 is SNEGSKA in the germline V gene (reference sequence). There are 14 residues in the CDR3.

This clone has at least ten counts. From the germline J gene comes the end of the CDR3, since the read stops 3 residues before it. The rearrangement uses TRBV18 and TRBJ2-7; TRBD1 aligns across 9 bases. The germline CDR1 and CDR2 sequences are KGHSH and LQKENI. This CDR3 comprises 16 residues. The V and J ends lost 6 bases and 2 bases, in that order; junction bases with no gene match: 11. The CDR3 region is CASSLEGQGIAYEQYF. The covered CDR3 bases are TGTGCCAGCTCGCTGGAGGGACAGGGAATCGCCTACGAG.

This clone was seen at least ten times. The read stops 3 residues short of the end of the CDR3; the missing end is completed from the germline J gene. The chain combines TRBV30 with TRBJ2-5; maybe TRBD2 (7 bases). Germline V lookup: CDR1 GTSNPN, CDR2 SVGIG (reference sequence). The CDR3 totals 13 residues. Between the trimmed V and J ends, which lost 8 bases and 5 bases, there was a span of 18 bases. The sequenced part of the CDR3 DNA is TGTGCCGGTGGGGGGGCTGGATCGGAGACC. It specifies CAGGGAGSET. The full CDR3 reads CAGGGAGSETQYF.

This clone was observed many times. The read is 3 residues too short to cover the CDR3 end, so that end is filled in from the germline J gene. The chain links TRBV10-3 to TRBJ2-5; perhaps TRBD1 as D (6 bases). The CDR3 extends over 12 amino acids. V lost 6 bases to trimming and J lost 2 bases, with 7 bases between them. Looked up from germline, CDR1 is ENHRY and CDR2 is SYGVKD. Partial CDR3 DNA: TGTGCCATCAGCCAGGGGCAAGAGACC. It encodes CAISQGQET. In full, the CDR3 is CAISQGQETQYF.

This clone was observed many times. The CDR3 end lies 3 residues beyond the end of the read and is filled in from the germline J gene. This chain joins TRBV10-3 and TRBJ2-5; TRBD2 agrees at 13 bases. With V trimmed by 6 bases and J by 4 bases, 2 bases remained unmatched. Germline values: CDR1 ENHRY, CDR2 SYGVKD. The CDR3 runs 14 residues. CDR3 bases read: TGTGCCATCAGCGGACTAGCGGGAGCAGAGACC. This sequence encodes CAISGLAGAET. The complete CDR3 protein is CAISGLAGAETQYF.

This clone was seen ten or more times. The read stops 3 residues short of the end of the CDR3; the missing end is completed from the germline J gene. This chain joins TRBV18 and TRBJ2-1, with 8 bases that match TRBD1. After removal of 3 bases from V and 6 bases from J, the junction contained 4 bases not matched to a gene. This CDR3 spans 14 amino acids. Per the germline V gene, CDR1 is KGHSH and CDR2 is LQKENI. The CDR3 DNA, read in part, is TGTGCCAGCTCACCCGGGACAGGAACCAATGAG. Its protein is CASSPGTGTNE. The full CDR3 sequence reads CASSPGTGTNEQFF.

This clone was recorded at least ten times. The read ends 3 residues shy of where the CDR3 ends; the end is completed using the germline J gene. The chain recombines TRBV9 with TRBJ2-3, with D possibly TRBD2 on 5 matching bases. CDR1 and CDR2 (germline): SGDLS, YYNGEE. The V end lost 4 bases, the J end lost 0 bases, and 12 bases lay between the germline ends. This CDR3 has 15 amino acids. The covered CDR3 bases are TGTGCCAGCAGCAGTCTAGCATCTAGCACAGATACG. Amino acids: CASSSLASSTDT. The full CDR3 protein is CASSSLASSTDTQYF.

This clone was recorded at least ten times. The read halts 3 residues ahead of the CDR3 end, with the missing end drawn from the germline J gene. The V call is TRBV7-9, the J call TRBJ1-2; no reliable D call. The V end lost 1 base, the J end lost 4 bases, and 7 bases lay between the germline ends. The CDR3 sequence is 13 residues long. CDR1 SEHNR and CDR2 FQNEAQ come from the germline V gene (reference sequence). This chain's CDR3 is CASSLELGYGYTF. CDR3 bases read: TGTGCCAGCAGCTTAGAGCTCGGCTATGGC.

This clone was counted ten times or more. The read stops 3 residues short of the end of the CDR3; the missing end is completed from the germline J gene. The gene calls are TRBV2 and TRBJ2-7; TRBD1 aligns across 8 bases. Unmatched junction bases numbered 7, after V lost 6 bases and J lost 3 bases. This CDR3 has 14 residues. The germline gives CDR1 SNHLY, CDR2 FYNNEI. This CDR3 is CASRGTGTGYEQYF. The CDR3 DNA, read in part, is TGTGCCAGCAGGGGGACCGGGACAGGCTACGAG.

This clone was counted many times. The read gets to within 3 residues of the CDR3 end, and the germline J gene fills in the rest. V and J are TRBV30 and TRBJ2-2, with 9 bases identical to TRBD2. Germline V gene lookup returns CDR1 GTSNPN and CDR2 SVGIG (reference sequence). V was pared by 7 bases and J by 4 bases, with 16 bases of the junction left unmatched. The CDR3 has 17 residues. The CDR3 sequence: CASRSLAGAGSTGELFF. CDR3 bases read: TGTGCCTCGAGGTCTTTAGCGGGAGCCGGGAGCACCGGGGAG.

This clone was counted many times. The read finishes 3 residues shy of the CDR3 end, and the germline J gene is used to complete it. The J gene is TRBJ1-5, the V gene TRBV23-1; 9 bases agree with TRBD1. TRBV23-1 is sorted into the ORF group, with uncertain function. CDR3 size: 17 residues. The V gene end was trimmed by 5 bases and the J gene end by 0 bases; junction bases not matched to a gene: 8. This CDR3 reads CASSRDRAAYSNQPQHF. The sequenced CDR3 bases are TGCGCCAGCAGTAGGGACAGGGCGGCCTATAGCAATCAGCCC.

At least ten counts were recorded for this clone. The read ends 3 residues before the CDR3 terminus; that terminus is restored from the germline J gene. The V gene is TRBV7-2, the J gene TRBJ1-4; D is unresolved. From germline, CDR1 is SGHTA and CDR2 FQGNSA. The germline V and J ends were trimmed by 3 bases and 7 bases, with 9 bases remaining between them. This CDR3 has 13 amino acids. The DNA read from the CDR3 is TGTGCCAGCAGCTTCGTATCGGGTGAAAAA. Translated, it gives CASSFVSGEK. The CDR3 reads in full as CASSFVSGEKLFF.

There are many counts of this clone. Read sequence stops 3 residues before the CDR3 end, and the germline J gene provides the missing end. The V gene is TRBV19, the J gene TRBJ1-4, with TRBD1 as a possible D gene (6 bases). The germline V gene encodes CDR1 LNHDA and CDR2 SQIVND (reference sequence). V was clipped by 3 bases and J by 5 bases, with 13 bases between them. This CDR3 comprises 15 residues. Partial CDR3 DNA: TGTGCCAGTAGTATTCGAGGGGGACTAAATGAAAAA. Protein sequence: CASSIRGGLNEK. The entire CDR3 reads CASSIRGGLNEKLFF.

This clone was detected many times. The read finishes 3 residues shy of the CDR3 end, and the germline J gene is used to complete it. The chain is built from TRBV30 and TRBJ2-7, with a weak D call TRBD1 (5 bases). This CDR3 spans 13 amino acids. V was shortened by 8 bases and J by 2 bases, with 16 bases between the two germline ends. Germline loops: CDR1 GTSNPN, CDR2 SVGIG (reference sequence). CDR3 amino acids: CAGIGRETYEQYF. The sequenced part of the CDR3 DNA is TGTGCCGGGATCGGCAGGGAAACCTACGAG.

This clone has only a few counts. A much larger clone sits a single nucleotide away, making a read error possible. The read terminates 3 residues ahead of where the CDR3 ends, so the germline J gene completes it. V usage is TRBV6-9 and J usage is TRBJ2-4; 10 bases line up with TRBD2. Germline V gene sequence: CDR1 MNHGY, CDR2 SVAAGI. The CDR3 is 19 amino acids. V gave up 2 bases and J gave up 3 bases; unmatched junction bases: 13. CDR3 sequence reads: CASSYTEREGRCVKNIQYF. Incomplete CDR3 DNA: TGTGCCAGCAGTTATACTGAGCGGGAGGGCCGATGCGTCAAAAACATT.

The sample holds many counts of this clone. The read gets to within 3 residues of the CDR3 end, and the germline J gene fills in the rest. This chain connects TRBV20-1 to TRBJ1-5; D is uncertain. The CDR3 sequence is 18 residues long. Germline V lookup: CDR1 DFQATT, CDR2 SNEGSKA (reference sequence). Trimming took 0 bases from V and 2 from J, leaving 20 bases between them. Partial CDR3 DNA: TGCAGTGCTAGAGATTCCCGGTTATCCAGGAAGCGCAATCAGCCC. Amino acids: CSARDSRLSRKRNQP. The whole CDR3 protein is CSARDSRLSRKRNQPQHF.

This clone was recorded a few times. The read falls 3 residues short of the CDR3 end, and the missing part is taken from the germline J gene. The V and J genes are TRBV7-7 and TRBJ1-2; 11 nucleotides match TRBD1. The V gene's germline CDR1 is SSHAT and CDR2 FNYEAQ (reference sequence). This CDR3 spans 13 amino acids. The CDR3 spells CASSIGTGGDYTF. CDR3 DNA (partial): TGTGCCAGCAGCATCGGGACAGGGGGAGAC. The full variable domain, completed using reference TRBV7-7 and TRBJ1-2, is GAGVSQSPRYKVTKRGQDVTLRCDPISSHATLYWYQQALGQGPEFLTYFNYEAQPDKSGLPSDRFSAERPEGSISTLTIQRTEQRDSAMYRCASSIGTGGDYTFGSGTRLTVV.

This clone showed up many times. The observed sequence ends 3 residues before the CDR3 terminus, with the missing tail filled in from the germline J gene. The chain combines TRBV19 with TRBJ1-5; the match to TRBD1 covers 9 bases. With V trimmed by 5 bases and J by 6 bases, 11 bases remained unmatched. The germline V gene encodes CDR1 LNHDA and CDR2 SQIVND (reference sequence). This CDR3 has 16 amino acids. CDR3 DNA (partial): TGTGCCAGTAGTCCTCCTTACAGGGGGCAAACTCAGCCC. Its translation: CASSPPYRGQTQP. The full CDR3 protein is CASSPPYRGQTQPQHF.

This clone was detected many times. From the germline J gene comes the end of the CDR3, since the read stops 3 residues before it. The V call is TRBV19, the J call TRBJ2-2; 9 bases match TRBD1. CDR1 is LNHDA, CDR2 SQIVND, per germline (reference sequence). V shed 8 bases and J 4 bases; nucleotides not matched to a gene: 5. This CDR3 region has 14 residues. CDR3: CASGDRAGTGELFF. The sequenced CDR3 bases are TGTGCCAGTGGGGACAGGGCGGGCACCGGGGAG.

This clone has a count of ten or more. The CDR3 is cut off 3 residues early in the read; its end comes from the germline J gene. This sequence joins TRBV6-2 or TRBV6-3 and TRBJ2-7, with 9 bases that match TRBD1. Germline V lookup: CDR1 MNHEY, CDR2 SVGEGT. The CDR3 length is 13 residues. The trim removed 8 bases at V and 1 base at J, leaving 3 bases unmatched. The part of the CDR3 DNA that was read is TGTGCCAGCGGACAGGGGATATCCTACGAG. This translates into CASGQGISYE. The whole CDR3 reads CASGQGISYEQYF.